This TCR beta chain emerged from a study of PD-1 blockade in classical Hodgkin lymphoma (dated by TCRdb to 2019 to 2021). Some background on the complete study: Nivolumab dosing was 3 mg/kg intravenously every 2 weeks, continuing until either disease progression or unacceptable toxicity. The study used CyTOF and TCR beta sequencing to define a peripheral blood immune signature of response to PD-1 blockade in classical Hodgkin lymphoma. Findings and caveats that apply to the study as a whole: Baseline TCR diversity was reported to be lower in newly diagnosed patients than in healthy donors, and even lower in relapsed/refractory patients. Only a single clinical trial cohort was studied, and what caused the repertoire differences, possibly disease activity or prior therapy, remained undefined. Lower diversity was seen in patients whose nivolumab began less than 1 year after ASCT, and these patients were left out of later analyses so that immune reconstitution would not confound the results. CD4+ but not CD8+ TCR diversity rose significantly by C4D1 (p=0.0027 vs p=0.16), most apparent in complete responders (p=0.02). Trial patients achieving complete response had baseline diversity similar to newly diagnosed patients, whereas partial responders and progressors had significantly lower diversity.

At the junction V is shortened by 5 bases and J by 5 bases; bases outside the gene matches: 14. There are 16 amino acids in the CDR3, from cysteine to phenylalanine inclusive. This entry keeps only the CDR3 DNA: 48 bases, framed from base 1. Via the germline V gene, CDR1 is MGHRA and CDR2 YSYEKL. The sample's time point label is to be understood as: cycle 2 day 1 (C2D1) of nivolumab. All trial patients had relapsed after autologous stem cell transplantation, with cohorts A, B and C differing in prior brentuximab vedotin exposure. A total of 50 to 70 patients with relapsed/refractory classical Hodgkin lymphoma made up the trial cohort, and each patient's best overall response was complete response, partial response or progressive disease. Trial patients were treated with single-agent nivolumab in the multi-cohort phase II CheckMate 205 trial. An independent review committee assessed best overall response by applying the 2007 International Working Group response criteria. Trial PBMCs were obtained immediately prior to nivolumab initiation (C1D1) and on therapy at cycle 2 day 1 and cycle 4 day 1. Peripheral blood was collected in 8 mL Vacutainer Cell Preparation Tubes, from which PBMCs were isolated by centrifugation and then cryopreserved.

Genomic DNA was isolated using the Qiagen DNeasy kit from unsorted PBMCs as well as from negatively selected CD4+ and CD8+ fractions. Amplification of TCR beta CDR3 regions was done by immunoSEQ multiplex PCR with primers that anneal to V and J segments. Amplification bias was minimized using a synthetic immune receptor repertoire, and residual bias was removed computationally after sequencing. In the source study's methods: Repertoire diversity was quantified as the Shannon entropy index using custom Python scripts. Unsorted, CD4+ and CD8+ repertoires were examined separately, except in combined analyses, for which CD4+ and CD8+ sequences were merged in silico. A clone counted as expanded when the clone's frequency after treatment rose at least 2-fold relative to C1D1, and clones undetected at baseline were given a pseudocount of 0.5. Clones with 0 or 1 copy at C1D1 were classified as singleton clones, and clones with 2 or more copies were classified as non-singleton clones. Clones expanded in unsorted samples were labelled as CD4+, CD8+ or unknown by matching protein sequences in sorted samples from the same patient. Wilcoxon tests on paired samples were used to test diversity changes from C1D1 to C4D1. The source is immuneACCESS, and TCRdb retained only in-frame sequences with V and J called. Part of the clones is not carried over; for the studies checked, unresolved V genes explain less than half of this, and the remainder is unexplained. That table is the source of V, J and clone size, and D and trimming were worked out from the DNA. The sample includes approximately 99,000 clones, with 81% observed a single time. Jointly, the top ten make up 15% to 20% of the sample.

On this clone: The clone's antigen remains unknown. Base-call qualities are not available, and no considerably larger clone is one nucleotide away.

The clonotype was recovered from a human donor with classical Hodgkin lymphoma. Sequencing was performed on peripheral blood mononuclear cells (PBMCs), taken before the second cycle of nivolumab. In this chain, TRBV4-1 is recombined with TRBJ2-5; 7 bases in between match TRBD2. The CDR3 loop reads CASSKGNGRSEETQYF. The sequence in DNA is TGCGCCAGCAGCAAAGGGAACGGGAGGAGTGAGGAGACCCAGTACTTC.